This is a list of T cell receptor beta chains from one sample in a study of blood T cells in healthy people across ages. TCRdb analysed the 5' RACE reads with MiXCR anew, one entry per CDR3 protein. The sample lists some 1.1 million distinct CDR3 sequences, around two fifths seen once, with over 10% in the top ten. Material for sequencing was blood. Every receptor here comes from a man younger than 30 in good health. The CDR3 runs from the conserved cysteine through the conserved F or W. D genes are given only for firm matches. For some rows the clone size is stated as once, few or many, or as a class when expanded; others skip it.

clone_size | j_call | d_call | v_call | cdr3_aa | cdr3_nt
- | TRBJ1-6 | TRBD1 | TRBV3-1 | CASNTGAASRNSPLHF | TGTGCCAGCAACACAGGGGCTGCGTCCCGAAATTCACCCCTCCACTTT
- | TRBJ1-1 | - | TRBV7-2 | CASSLGVDAFF | TGTGCCAGCAGCTTAGGGGTTGACGCTTTCTTT
- | TRBJ2-5 | - | TRBV5-1 | CASSLEGITYNEQYF | TGCGCCAGCAGCTTGGAGGGAATAACCTACAATGAGCAGTACTTC
- | TRBJ2-7 | TRBD2 | TRBV10-3 | CAISENFRTSGSYNEQYF | TGTGCCATCAGTGAGAATTTTCGGACTAGCGGATCCTACAATGAGCAGTACTTC
few | TRBJ1-1 | - | TRBV7-2 | CASSLVGLGNTEAFF | TGTGCCAGCAGCTTAGTGGGGTTGGGGAACACTGAAGCTTTCTTT
- | TRBJ2-1 | TRBD1 | TRBV5-1 | CASSFGQGHNEQFF | TGCGCCAGCAGCTTCGGACAGGGCCACAATGAGCAGTTCTTC
- | TRBJ1-1 | - | TRBV6-2/TRBV6-3 | CASSYNVEAFF | TGTGCCAGCAGTTATAATGTGGAAGCTTTCTTT
many | TRBJ2-7 | - | TRBV4-3 | CASRLDSASSYEQYF | TGCGCCAGCCGCCTAGACAGTGCTTCCTCCTACGAGCAGTACTTC
few | TRBJ1-5 | - | TRBV12-3/TRBV12-4 | CASVRGNQPQHF | TGTGCCAGTGTGAGGGGCAATCAGCCCCAGCATTTT
few | TRBJ1-1 | - | TRBV7-9 | CASSLERRLWGGSEAFF | TGTGCCAGCAGTTTAGAGCGGAGACTTTGGGGCGGGTCTGAAGCTTTCTTT
many | TRBJ1-2 | - | TRBV6-5 | CASKGNYGYTF | TGTGCCAGCAAGGGTAACTATGGCTACACCTTC
- | TRBJ1-5 | - | TRBV7-3 | CASSLRKLDGATKSPQHF | TGTGCCAGCAGCTTAAGAAAATTGGACGGCGCAACTAAGTCGCCCCAGCATTTT
- | TRBJ1-1 | - | TRBV20-1 | CSVRVGVNTEAFF | TGCAGTGTTAGAGTTGGGGTCAACACTGAAGCTTTCTTT
- | TRBJ1-1 | - | TRBV5-1 | CASSLAQGSTETFF | TGCGCCAGCAGCTTGGCTCAGGGTTCCACTGAAACTTTCTTT